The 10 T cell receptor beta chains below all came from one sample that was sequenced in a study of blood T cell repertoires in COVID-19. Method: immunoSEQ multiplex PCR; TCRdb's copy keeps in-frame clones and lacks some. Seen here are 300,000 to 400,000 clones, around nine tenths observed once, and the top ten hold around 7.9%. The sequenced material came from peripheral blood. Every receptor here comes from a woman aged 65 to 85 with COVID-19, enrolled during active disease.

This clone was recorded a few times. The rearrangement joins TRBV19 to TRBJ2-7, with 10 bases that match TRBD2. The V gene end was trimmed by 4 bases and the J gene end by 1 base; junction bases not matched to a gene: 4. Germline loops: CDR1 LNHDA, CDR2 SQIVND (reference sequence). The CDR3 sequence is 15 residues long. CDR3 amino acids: CASSKTSGESYEQYF. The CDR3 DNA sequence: TGTGCCAGTAGTAAAACTAGCGGGGAGTCCTACGAGCAGTACTTC.

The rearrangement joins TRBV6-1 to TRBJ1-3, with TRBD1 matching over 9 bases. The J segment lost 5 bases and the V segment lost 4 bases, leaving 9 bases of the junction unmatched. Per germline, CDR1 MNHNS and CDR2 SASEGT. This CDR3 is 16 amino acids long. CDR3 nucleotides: TGTGCCAGCAGTGCCCCAGGGACAGGGAATAGAAACACCATATATTTT. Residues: CASSAPGTGNRNTIYF.

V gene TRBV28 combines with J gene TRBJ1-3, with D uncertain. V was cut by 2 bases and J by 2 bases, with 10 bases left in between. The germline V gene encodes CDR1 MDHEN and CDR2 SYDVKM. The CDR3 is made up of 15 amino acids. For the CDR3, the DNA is TGTGCCAGCAGTTTACTCGGGGTGGCTGGAAACACCATATATTTT. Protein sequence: CASSLLGVAGNTIYF.

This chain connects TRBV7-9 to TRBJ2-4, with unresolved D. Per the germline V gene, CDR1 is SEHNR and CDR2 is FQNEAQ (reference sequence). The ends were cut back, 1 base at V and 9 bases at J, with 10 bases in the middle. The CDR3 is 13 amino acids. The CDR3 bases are TGTGCCAGCAGCTTAGAAGTGACGGGCATTCAGTACTTC. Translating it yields CASSLEVTGIQYF.

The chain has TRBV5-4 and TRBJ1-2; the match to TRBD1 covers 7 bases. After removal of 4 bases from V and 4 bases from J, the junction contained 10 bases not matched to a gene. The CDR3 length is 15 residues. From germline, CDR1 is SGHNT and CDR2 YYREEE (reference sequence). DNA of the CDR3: TGTGCCAGCAGCCCAGGGACAGCCCCAATCTATGGCTACACCTTC. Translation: CASSPGTAPIYGYTF.

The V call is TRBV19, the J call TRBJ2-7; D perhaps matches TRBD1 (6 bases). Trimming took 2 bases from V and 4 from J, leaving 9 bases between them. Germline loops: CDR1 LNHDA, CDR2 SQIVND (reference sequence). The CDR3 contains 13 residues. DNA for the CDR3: TGTGCCAGTAGTATATATACAGGGTACGAGCAGTACTTC. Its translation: CASSIYTGYEQYF.

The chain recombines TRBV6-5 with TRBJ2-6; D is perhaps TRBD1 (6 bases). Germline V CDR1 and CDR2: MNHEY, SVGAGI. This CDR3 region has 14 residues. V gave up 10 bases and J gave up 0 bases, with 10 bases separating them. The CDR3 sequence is CATGQSSGANVLTF. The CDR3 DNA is TGTGCCACCGGACAGAGCTCTGGGGCCAACGTCCTGACTTTC.

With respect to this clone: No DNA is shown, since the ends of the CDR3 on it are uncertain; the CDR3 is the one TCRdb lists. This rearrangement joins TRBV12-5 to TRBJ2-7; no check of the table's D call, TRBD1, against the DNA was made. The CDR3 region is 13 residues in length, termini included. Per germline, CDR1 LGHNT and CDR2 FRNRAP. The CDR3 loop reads CASGLVGTGNTYF.

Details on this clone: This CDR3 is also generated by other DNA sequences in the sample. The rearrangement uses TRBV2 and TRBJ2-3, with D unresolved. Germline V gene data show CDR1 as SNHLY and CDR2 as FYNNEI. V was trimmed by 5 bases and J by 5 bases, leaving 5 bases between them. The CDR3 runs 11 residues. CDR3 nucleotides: TGTGCCAGCAGTAGCCGAGATACGCAGTATTTT. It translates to CASSSRDTQYF.

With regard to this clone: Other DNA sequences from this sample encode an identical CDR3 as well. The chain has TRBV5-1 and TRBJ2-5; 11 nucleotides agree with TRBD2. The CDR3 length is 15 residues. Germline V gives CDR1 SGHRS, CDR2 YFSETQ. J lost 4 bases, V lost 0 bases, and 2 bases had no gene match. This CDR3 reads CASSLAGTSGETQYF. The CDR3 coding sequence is TGCGCCAGCAGCTTGGCCGGGACTAGCGGAGAGACCCAGTACTTC.